Detailed here is one T cell receptor beta chain. Original processing notes: How many nucleated cells were present was estimated from reference gene primer amplification. Using immunoSEQ multiplex PCR, the repertoire was profiled, and TCRdb retains in-frame clones only, with some absent. That table is the source of V, J and clone size, and D and trimming were worked out from the DNA. The profile covers some 200,000 clones, with over 70% appearing a single time and over 7% taken by the ten largest. The germline gives CDR1 ENHRY, CDR2 SYGVKD. V dropped 8 bases and J dropped 2 bases, with 10 bases sitting between them. The CDR3 loop spans 13 amino acids. The data are from a study of blood T cell repertoires in COVID-19. Overall study: Material from acute and convalescent COVID-19 was sourced from the United States, Italy and Spain. Sample material is recorded as cDNA or gDNA derived from T cells, B-cell-depleted T cells, or PBMCs.

Material: peripheral blood. The rearrangement links TRBV10-3 to TRBJ2-4, with unresolved D. The sequence was collected from a woman in her 70s with acute or convalescent COVID-19. In DNA form, the CDR3 reads TGTGCCATCGCCGGGTCGCCCAAAAACATTCAGTACTTC. Protein sequence: CAIAGSPKNIQYF.